These 30 T cell receptor beta chains were all obtained from the same sample, sequenced in a study of OX40 agonist ivuxolimab in advanced cancers. Sequencing used immunoSEQ multiplex PCR; TCRdb keeps in-frame clones, though not all of them. This table has 70,000 or so clones, over 80% appearing once. Sequenced here: CD4+ or CD8+ T cells sorted from blood, sampled in a trial of the OX40 agonist ivuxolimab. These receptors were taken from an adult with an advanced solid tumor such as melanoma, head and neck, liver or kidney cancer.

This clone is a singleton in its sample. The CDR3 nucleotides read TGTGCCAGCAGCTTAGAGGGCAGGGGGCTACACTCTGGAAACACCATATATTTT. Its protein is CASSLEGRGLHSGNTIYF. The chain has TRBV7-2 and TRBJ1-3; TRBD1 matches at 8 bases. The CDR3 contains 18 residues. Looked up from germline, CDR1 is SGHTA and CDR2 is FQGNSA. The trim removed 1 base at V and 0 bases at J, leaving 8 bases unmatched.

This chain joins TRBV2 and TRBJ1-1; a possible D gene is TRBD1 (6 bases). Per germline, CDR1 SNHLY and CDR2 FYNNEI. The V and J ends lost 7 bases and 3 bases respectively, with 15 bases between them. The CDR3 totals 14 residues. Here the CDR3 DNA reads TGTGCCAGCAACACAGGGAATTGGGACACTGAAGCTTTCTTT. Amino acids: CASNTGNWDTEAFF.

The rearrangement links TRBV7-3 to TRBJ2-1, with D possibly matching TRBD2 (5 bases). V dropped 5 bases and J dropped 3 bases, with 14 bases sitting between them. This CDR3 spans 15 amino acids. Germline V gene lookup returns CDR1 SGHTA and CDR2 FQGTGA. The CDR3 coding sequence is TGTGCCAGCAGCCGAGGCCGGGGTCGCTACAATGAGCAGTTCTTC. The encoded protein is CASSRGRGRYNEQFF.

The rearrangement uses TRBV7-8 and TRBJ2-2; possibly TRBD1 for D (5 bases). CDR1 is SGHVS, CDR2 FQNEAQ, per germline. The CDR3 is made up of 15 amino acids. V was cut by 5 bases and J by 1 base, with 11 bases left in between. CDR3 nucleotides: TGTGCCAGCAGCCTCCTTAGGGGGAACACCGGGGAGCTGTTTTTT. Its translation: CASSLLRGNTGELFF. Full variable domain (remainder filled in from reference TRBV7-8 and TRBJ2-2): GAGVSQSPRYKVAKRGQDVALRCDPISGHVSLFWYQQALGQGPEFLTYFQNEAQLDKSGLPSDRFFAERPEGSVSTLKIQRTQQEDSAVYLCASSLLRGNTGELFFGEGSRLTVL.

The rearrangement joins TRBV4-3 to TRBJ2-7; 11 positions agree with TRBD1. The CDR3 length is 15 residues. The V and J ends lost 4 bases and 2 bases, in that order; junction bases with no gene match: 4. The V gene's germline CDR1 is LGHNA and CDR2 YSLEER. This CDR3 is CASSRDRGVTYEQYF. The CDR3, as DNA: TGCGCCAGCAGCCGGGACAGGGGGGTCACCTACGAGCAGTACTTC.

V and J are TRBV6-6 and TRBJ1-5, with D possibly TRBD1 on 5 matching bases. Germline V gene data show CDR1 as MNHNY and CDR2 as SVGAGI (reference sequence). This CDR3 spans 13 amino acids. The V and J ends lost 10 bases and 1 base respectively, with 11 bases between them. CDR3 nucleotides: TGTGCCACCCGGCGGGGCAGCAATCAGCCCCAGCATTTT. Protein: CATRRGSNQPQHF.

This chain links TRBV2 with TRBJ1-1; 9 bases line up with TRBD1. Germline CDR1 reads SNHLY; CDR2 reads FYNNEI. The V segment lost 5 bases and the J segment 6 bases; nucleotides outside the gene matches: 4. The CDR3 covers 13 residues. CDR3 region: CASSPDRGAEAFF. CDR3 sequence (DNA): TGTGCCAGCAGTCCCGACAGGGGGGCTGAAGCTTTCTTT.

This clone was seen only once. This chain connects TRBV5-1 to TRBJ1-1; D remains unclear. V lost 0 bases and J 1 base, leaving 10 bases between the germline ends. Looked up from germline, CDR1 is SGHRS and CDR2 is YFSETQ. There are 15 residues in the CDR3. CDR3 amino acids: CASSLVSGENTEAFF. CDR3 in DNA: TGCGCCAGCAGCTTGGTGTCAGGCGAGAACACTGAAGCTTTCTTT.

CDR3 sequence: CASSLSPYSNQPQHF. The CDR3 DNA follows: TGTGCCAGCAGCTTGAGTCCTTATAGCAATCAGCCCCAGCATTTT. The V call is TRBV5-8, the J call TRBJ1-5; D is undetermined. The V end was cut by 1 base, the J end by 0 bases, with 8 bases between. Germline CDR1 and CDR2: SGHTS and YDEGEE. The CDR3 sequence is 15 residues long.

The chain joins TRBV27 to TRBJ1-5; 8 bases are a match to TRBD1. The junction had 3 bases not matched to a gene; V was cut back by 3 bases and J by 2 bases. The germline V gene has CDR1 MNHEY and CDR2 SMNVEV (reference sequence). This CDR3 spans 15 amino acids. The CDR3 DNA reads TGTGCCAGCAGTTTGGGGACAGGACGCAATCAGCCCCAGCATTTT. This sequence encodes CASSLGTGRNQPQHF.

The chain recombines TRBV5-1 with TRBJ2-1; D tentatively reads TRBD1 or TRBD2 (5 bases each). Germline values: CDR1 SGHRS, CDR2 YFSETQ. V was shortened by 6 bases and J by 5 bases, with 18 bases between the two germline ends. The CDR3 is 15 residues long. DNA for the CDR3: TGCGCCAGCACCGTGATGGGGGTGGATCACAATGAGCAGTTCTTC. Encoded protein: CASTVMGVDHNEQFF.

CDR3 DNA: TGTGCCAGCTCACCGATCCCAGGGCAAATAAACACTGAAGCTTTCTTT. Translated: CASSPIPGQINTEAFF. The chain recombines TRBV18 with TRBJ1-1; a weak D match, TRBD1 (5 bases). There are 16 residues in the CDR3. In germline, CDR1 is KGHSH, CDR2 LQKENI. Trimming took off 3 bases at V and 2 bases at J, with 16 bases between the two ends.

This rearrangement joins TRBV6-1 to TRBJ1-5; no firm D call. Germline lookup yields CDR1 MNHNS and CDR2 SASEGT. The CDR3 is 10 amino acids. V was pared by 8 bases and J by 2 bases, with 1 base between. The CDR3 coding sequence is TGTGCCAGCGGCAATCAGCCCCAGCATTTT. It specifies CASGNQPQHF.

The chain recombines TRBV19 with TRBJ2-5, with D perhaps matching TRBD1 (6 bases). Germline CDR1 and CDR2: LNHDA and SQIVND (reference sequence). This CDR3 spans 14 amino acids. Trimming removed 10 bases from V and 9 bases from J, with 24 bases in between. Here the CDR3 DNA reads TGTGCCACCCAGATCGGCAGGGGCCGAGGGGCCCAGTACTTC. Translation gives CATQIGRGRGAQYF.

This chain connects TRBV13 to TRBJ2-1; D remains unclear. Trimming left V 0 bases short and J 0 bases short, with 6 bases between. This CDR3 contains 15 residues. Per germline, CDR1 PRHDT and CDR2 FYEKMQ (reference sequence). As DNA, the CDR3 is TGTGCCAGCAGCTTAGGACTACTCTCCTACAATGAGCAGTTCTTC. Translation: CASSLGLLSYNEQFF. Variable domain in full (rest from reference TRBV13 and TRBJ2-1): AAGVIQSPRHLIKEKRETATLKCYPIPRHDTVYWYQQGPGQDPQFLISFYEKMQSDKGSIPDRFSAQQFSDYHSELNMSSLELGDSALYFCASSLGLLSYNEQFFGPGTRLTVL.

The V and J genes are TRBV5-5 and TRBJ2-5; 13 bases match TRBD2. Germline V gene sequence: CDR1 SGHKS, CDR2 YYEKEE (reference sequence). V was pared by 0 bases and J by 4 bases, with 3 bases of the junction left unmatched. There are 16 residues in the CDR3. As DNA, the CDR3 is TGTGCCAGCAGCTTGGAGACTAGCGGGGGGCGAGAGACCCAGTACTTC. Its translation is CASSLETSGGRETQYF.

The gene calls are TRBV2 and TRBJ2-2; D unclear. Germline V gene sequence: CDR1 SNHLY, CDR2 FYNNEI. Trimming shortened V by 8 bases and J by 2 bases, and 12 bases separated the two germline ends. The CDR3 totals 14 residues. CDR3 bases: TGTGCCAGCCTCCCGGCAGCAAACACCGGGGAGCTGTTTTTT. Translating gives CASLPAANTGELFF. The whole variable domain, filled in from reference TRBV2 and TRBJ2-2, reads EPEVTQTPSHQVTQMGQEVILRCVPISNHLYFYWYRQILGQKVEFLVSFYNNEISEKSEIFDDQFSVERPDGSNFTLKIRSTKLEDSAMYFCASLPAANTGELFFGEGSRLTVL.

The chain combines TRBV11-1 with TRBJ2-3; weak D call: TRBD1 (5 bases). This CDR3 spans 14 amino acids. The V end was cut by 1 base, the J end by 3 bases, with 8 bases between. From germline, CDR1 is SGHAT and CDR2 FQDESV (reference sequence). CDR3 sequence reads: CASSLGQWTDTQYF. Written as DNA, the CDR3 is TGTGCCAGCAGCTTAGGACAGTGGACAGATACGCAGTATTTT. The variable domain in full, with the rest retrieved from reference TRBV11-1 and TRBJ2-3, is EAEVAQSPRYKITEKSQAVAFWCDPISGHATLYWYRQILGQGPELLVQFQDESVVDDSQLPKDRFSAERLKGVDSTLKIQPAELGDSAMYLCASSLGQWTDTQYFGPGTRLTVL.

In nucleotides, the CDR3 is TGCGCCAGCAGTTACGAACTAGCGGGGGGACCCAACAAGAACGAGCAGTACGTC. The encoded protein is CASSYELAGGPNKNEQYV. The genes are TRBV10-1 and TRBJ2-7; TRBD2 matches 12 bases. Germline loops: CDR1 WNHNN, CDR2 SYGVQD (reference sequence). After removal of 5 bases from V and 5 bases from J, the junction contained 16 bases not matched to a gene. The CDR3 contains 18 residues.

The gene calls are TRBV4-1 and TRBJ2-7; 8 bases are shared with TRBD1. Trimming cost V 0 bases and J 4 bases; bases outside gene matches: 5. Germline CDR1 MGHRA, CDR2 YSYEKL. There are 15 residues in the CDR3. The CDR3 is CASSQESTGGYEQYV. CDR3 bases: TGCGCCAGCAGCCAAGAGTCCACAGGGGGTTACGAGCAGTACGTC.

The CDR3 nucleotides read TGTGCCAGCAGCTTAGTTCGTGGACTAGCTCCATATGCCGGGGAGCTGTTTTTT. Protein product: CASSLVRGLAPYAGELFF. The V gene is TRBV7-9, the J gene TRBJ2-2, with 8 nucleotides matching TRBD2. Germline CDR1 reads SEHNR; CDR2 reads FQNEAQ (reference sequence). The J segment lost 6 bases and the V segment lost 1 base, leaving 13 bases of the junction unmatched. The CDR3 has 18 amino acids.

The genes are TRBV7-2 and TRBJ2-7; D might be TRBD1 (5 bases). The germline CDR1 and CDR2 sequences are SGHTA and FQGNSA. V lost 1 base to trimming and J lost 4 bases, with 8 bases between them. This CDR3 is built from 13 residues. DNA for the CDR3: TGTGCCAGCAGCTTAGGGAAGGGGTACGAGCAGTACGTC. This translates into CASSLGKGYEQYV.

The CDR3 DNA is TGTGCCAGCAGCTTAGTGACAGTATTGAACACTGAAGCTTTCTTT. Protein product: CASSLVTVLNTEAFF. This chain uses TRBV5-6 with TRBJ1-1; D is perhaps TRBD1 (5 bases). The CDR3 extends over 15 amino acids. The germline V gene has CDR1 SGHDT and CDR2 YYEEEE. Trimming removed 2 bases at V and 0 bases at J, with 11 bases between.

The chain couples TRBV2 to TRBJ2-1; the D gene is possibly TRBD2 (5 bases). The CDR3 is made up of 14 amino acids. The V end was cut by 11 bases, the J end by 4 bases, with 18 bases between. Per the germline V gene, CDR1 is SNHLY and CDR2 is FYNNEI. The CDR3 coding sequence is TGTGCCGTAACCCCGGGGAGCAGATACAATGAGCAGTTCTTC. This sequence encodes CAVTPGSRYNEQFF.

This chain joins TRBV7-9 and TRBJ2-3; 8 bases map to TRBD1. There are 14 residues in the CDR3. Per the germline V gene, CDR1 is SEHNR and CDR2 is FQNEAQ (reference sequence). The junction had 5 bases not matched to a gene; V was cut back by 4 bases and J by 5 bases. The CDR3 region has the DNA TGTGCCAGCAGCTCCCAGGGGGCTGGAGATACGCAGTATTTT. Its protein product is CASSSQGAGDTQYF.

The chain links TRBV5-8 to TRBJ1-6; no firm D call. There are 16 residues in the CDR3. The germline V gene has CDR1 SGHTS and CDR2 YDEGEE. Trimming cost V 4 bases and J 0 bases, with 11 bases left between them. The CDR3 DNA is TGTGCCAGCAGCAGAGGGAGGAGCTCCTATAATTCACCCCTCCACTTT. Translated, it gives CASSRGRSSYNSPLHF.

CDR3 amino acids: CASSPNGGSGNTIYF. The CDR3 DNA reads as TGTGCCAGCAGCCCCAATGGAGGCTCTGGAAACACCATATATTTT. The rearrangement links TRBV5-4 to TRBJ1-3, with D hard to call. The V end was cut by 4 bases, the J end by 0 bases, with 11 bases between. There are 15 residues in the CDR3. Per germline, CDR1 SGHNT and CDR2 YYREEE (reference sequence).

The chain is built from TRBV29-1 and TRBJ2-5, with 8 bases that match TRBD1. Trimming cost V 0 bases and J 9 bases; bases outside gene matches: 9. Looked up from germline, CDR1 is SQVTM and CDR2 is ANQGSEA. CDR3 length: 14 amino acids. DNA for the CDR3: TGCAGCGTTGAAGAGACAGGGGATGAAGGGCCCCAGTACTTC. Translated: CSVEETGDEGPQYF.

The DNA of the CDR3 is TGTGCCAGCAGGGGACAGGGGGCTGAAGCTTTCTTT. It encodes CASRGQGAEAFF. The genes are TRBV6-1 and TRBJ1-1; 11 positions agree with TRBD1. Germline V lookup: CDR1 MNHNS, CDR2 SASEGT. Unmatched junction bases numbered 0, after V lost 6 bases and J lost 6 bases. The CDR3 has 12 residues.

The J gene is TRBJ2-2, the V gene TRBV9; D not certain. This CDR3 has 17 amino acids. The germline CDR1 and CDR2 sequences are SGDLS and YYNGEE. V was shortened by 4 bases and J by 6 bases, with 22 bases between the two germline ends. The CDR3 DNA follows: TGTGCCAGCAGCTTCCCTGATTTGGGTCTGGATCCCGGGGAGCTGTTTTTT. Translating it yields CASSFPDLGLDPGELFF.